This TCR beta chain was identified during a study of blood T cell repertoires in COVID-19. The overall study: There were acute and convalescent COVID-19 samples, and they came from the United States, Italy and Spain. The analysed material was cDNA or gDNA that came from T cells, B-cell-depleted T cells, or PBMCs.

The sample holds a few counts of this clone. Original analysis: Reference gene primers were amplified, and this amplification served to estimate nucleated cell counts. The protocol was immunoSEQ multiplex PCR, while the TCRdb copy is restricted to in-frame clones and leaves out a portion. The V and J calls and clone size are taken from that table; D and trimming were inferred from the DNA. The table shows about 83,000 clones, with about four fifths occurring only once. V dropped 4 bases and J dropped 3; count of bases not matched to a gene: 17. Germline V gene lookup returns CDR1 SGHTA and CDR2 FQGNSA. This CDR3 is 19 amino acids long.

The receptor was derived from a woman aged 80 or older with acute or convalescent COVID-19. The specimen was peripheral blood. The chain carries TRBV7-2 and TRBJ2-7, with 11 bases matching TRBD2. CDR3 protein: CASSSSDIPGLAVIYEQYF. The CDR3 DNA follows: TGTGCCAGCAGCTCGTCGGATATTCCGGGACTAGCGGTGATCTACGAGCAGTACTTC.